These T cell receptor beta chains were read from a single sample in a study of beta chain features in type 1 diabetes. Profiled with immunoSEQ multiplex PCR; TCRdb holds only in-frame clones, not every one. The table has hundreds of thousands of clones, 15% to 20% seen once. Material: naive CD4+ T cells from blood. Receptor source: a woman in her late teens or twenties in good health. Both conserved end residues are part of each CDR3. Fields, in order: D gene, J gene, clone size, V gene, CDR3 DNA, CDR3 protein. A D gene is named only where the DNA matches it firmly. A row's size may be missing; if present it is once, few, many or a size class.

>.|TRBJ1-1|few|TRBV2
TGTGCCAGCAAACAGGACCAGAACACTGAAGCTTTCTTT
CASKQDQNTEAFF
>.|TRBJ1-5|.|TRBV6-5
TGTGCCAGCAGTTACGGGCGAGCCGAGCAGCCCCAGCATTTT
CASSYGRAEQPQHF
>.|TRBJ2-1|few|TRBV9
TGTGCCAGCAGCGTACAGGGGAGCTCCTACAATGAGCAGTTCTTC
CASSVQGSSYNEQFF
>.|TRBJ2-1|.|TRBV7-2
TGTGCCAGCAGCTTATCCCAGGGCCTATCCAATGAGCAGTTCTTC
CASSLSQGLSNEQFF
>TRBD2|TRBJ2-5|few|TRBV5-4
TGTGCCAGCAGCCCCCGGTCCCGGACTAGCGGGAGGGGTTATCGAGAGACCCAGTACTTC
CASSPRSRTSGRGYRETQYF
>TRBD1|TRBJ2-7|.|TRBV10-3
TGTGCCATCAGAGGGACAGGCAACTCCTACGAGCAGTACTTC
CAIRGTGNSYEQYF
>TRBD2|TRBJ2-2|.|TRBV18
TGTGCCAGCTCACGTGCGAGCGGGAGGAAAGGTACCGACACCGGGGAGCTGTTTTTT
CASSRASGRKGTDTGELFF
>TRBD1|TRBJ1-5|.|TRBV7-2
TGTGCCAGCGGGCGGACAGGGGCTCAGCCCCAGCATTTT
CASGRTGAQPQHF
>TRBD2|TRBJ2-1|.|TRBV18
TGTGCCAGCTCACCACTCCCGGCTAGCGGGAGCACGGATGAGCAGTTCTTC
CASSPLPASGSTDEQFF
>TRBD1|TRBJ2-3|.|TRBV28
TGTGCCAGCAGTTTATCAGGGGGAGATACGCAGTATTTT
CASSLSGGDTQYF
>.|TRBJ2-5|few|TRBV25-1
TGTGCCAGCAGTGAACTGGGACATAGCCAAGAGACCCAGTACTTC
CASSELGHSQETQYF
>.|TRBJ2-7|.|TRBV19
TGTGCCAGTAGTATAGGAAACTACGAGCAGTACTTC
CASSIGNYEQYF
>.|TRBJ1-1|.|TRBV7-9
TGTGCCAGCAGCTCACAGGGAATCTACACTGAAGCTTTCTTT
CASSSQGIYTEAFF
>TRBD2|TRBJ2-1|.|TRBV9
TGTGCCAGCAGCGCCCAACTCCTAGCGGGCTACAATGAGCAGTTCTTC
CASSAQLLAGYNEQFF
>.|TRBJ2-5|.|TRBV7-2
TGTGCCAGCAGCCCCTCCTTAGCTAGGGGGGTCGAGACCCAGTACTTC
CASSPSLARGVETQYF
>.|TRBJ2-4|.|TRBV7-2
TGTGCCAGCAGCTCAGGGGTTTGGGCCAAAAACATTCAGTACTTC
CASSSGVWAKNIQYF